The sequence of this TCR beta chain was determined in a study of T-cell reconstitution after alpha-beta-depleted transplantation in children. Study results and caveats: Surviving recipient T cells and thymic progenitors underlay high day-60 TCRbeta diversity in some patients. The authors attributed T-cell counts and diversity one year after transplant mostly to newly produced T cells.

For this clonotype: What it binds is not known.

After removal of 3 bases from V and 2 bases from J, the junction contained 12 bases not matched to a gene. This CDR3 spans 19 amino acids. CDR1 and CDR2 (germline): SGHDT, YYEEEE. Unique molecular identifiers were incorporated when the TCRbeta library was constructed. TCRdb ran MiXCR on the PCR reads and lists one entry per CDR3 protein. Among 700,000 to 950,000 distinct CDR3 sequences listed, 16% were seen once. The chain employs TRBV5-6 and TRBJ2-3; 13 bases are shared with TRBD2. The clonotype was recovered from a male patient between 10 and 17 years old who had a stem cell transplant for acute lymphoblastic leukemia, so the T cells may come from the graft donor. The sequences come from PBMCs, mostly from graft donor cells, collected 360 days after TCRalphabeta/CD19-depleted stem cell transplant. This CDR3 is CASSSLTSGRAGTTDTQYF. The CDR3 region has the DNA TGTGCCAGCAGCTCGTTAACTAGCGGGAGGGCCGGGACCACAGATACGCAGTATTTT.